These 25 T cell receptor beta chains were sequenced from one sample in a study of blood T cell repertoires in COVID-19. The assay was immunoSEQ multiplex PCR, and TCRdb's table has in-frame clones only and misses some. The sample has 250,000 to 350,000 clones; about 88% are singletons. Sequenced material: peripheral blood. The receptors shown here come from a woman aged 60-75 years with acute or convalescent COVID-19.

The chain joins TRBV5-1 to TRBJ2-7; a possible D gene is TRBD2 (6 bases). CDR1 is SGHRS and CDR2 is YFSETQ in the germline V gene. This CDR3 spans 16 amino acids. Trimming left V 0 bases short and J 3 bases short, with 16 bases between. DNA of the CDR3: TGCGCCAGCAGCTTGGCGTCTAGCGCTACCTTCTACGAGCAGTACTTC. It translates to CASSLASSATFYEQYF. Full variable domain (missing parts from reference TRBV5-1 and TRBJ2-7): KAGVTQTPRYLIKTRGQQVTLSCSPISGHRSVSWYQQTPGQGLQFLFEYFSETQRNKGNFPGRFSGRQFSNSRSEMNVSTLELGDSALYLCASSLASSATFYEQYFGPGTRLTVT.

The CDR3 here is CASSYYAGRDTEAFF. CDR3 coding DNA: TGTGCCAGCAGTTACTACGCAGGGAGGGACACTGAAGCTTTCTTT. The chain carries TRBV6-5 and TRBJ1-1; D possibly corresponds to TRBD1 (5 bases). The CDR3 totals 15 residues. V lost 1 base and J lost 3, with 12 bases in between. Germline values: CDR1 MNHEY, CDR2 SVGAGI.

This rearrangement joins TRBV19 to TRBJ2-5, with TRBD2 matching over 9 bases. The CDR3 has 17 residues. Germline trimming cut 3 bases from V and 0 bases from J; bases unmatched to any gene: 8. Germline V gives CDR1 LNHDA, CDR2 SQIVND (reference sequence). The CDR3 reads CASSIGLAGRNQETQYF. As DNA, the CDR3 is TGTGCCAGTAGTATTGGGCTAGCGGGACGCAACCAAGAGACCCAGTACTTC.

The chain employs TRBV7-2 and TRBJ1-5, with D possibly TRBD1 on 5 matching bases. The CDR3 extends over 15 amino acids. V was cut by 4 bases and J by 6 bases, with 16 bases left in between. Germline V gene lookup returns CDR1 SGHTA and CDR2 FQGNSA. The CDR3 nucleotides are TGTGCCAGCAGCTCCCGAACCGGAACAGGTCAGCCCCAGCATTTT. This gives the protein CASSSRTGTGQPQHF.

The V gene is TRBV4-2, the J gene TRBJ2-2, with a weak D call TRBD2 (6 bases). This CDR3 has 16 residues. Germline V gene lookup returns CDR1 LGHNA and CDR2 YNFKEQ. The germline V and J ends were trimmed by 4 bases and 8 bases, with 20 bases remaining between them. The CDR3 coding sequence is TGTGCCAGCAGCCCCTCCTGGACTACTTCGGAGGGGGAGCTGTTTTTT. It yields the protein CASSPSWTTSEGELFF.

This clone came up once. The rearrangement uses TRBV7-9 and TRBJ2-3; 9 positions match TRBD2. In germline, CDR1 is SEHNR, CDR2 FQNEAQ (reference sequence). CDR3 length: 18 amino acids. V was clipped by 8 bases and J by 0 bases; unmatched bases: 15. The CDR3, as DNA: TGTGCCAGCGGCGGTGTGCGGGGGGGTTCGACTAGCACAGATACGCAGTATTTT. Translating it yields CASGGVRGGSTSTDTQYF. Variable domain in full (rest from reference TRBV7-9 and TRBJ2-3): DTGVSQNPRHKITKRGQNVTFRCDPISEHNRLYWYRQTLGQGPEFLTYFQNEAQLEKSRLLSDRFSAERPKGSFSTLEIQRTEQGDSAMYLCASGGVRGGSTSTDTQYFGPGTRLTVL.

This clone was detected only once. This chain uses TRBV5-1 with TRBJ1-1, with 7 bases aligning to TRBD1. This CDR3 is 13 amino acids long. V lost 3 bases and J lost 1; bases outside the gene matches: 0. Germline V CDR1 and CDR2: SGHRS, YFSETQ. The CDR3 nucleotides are TGCGCCAGCAGCTGGGACAGGAACACTGAAGCTTTCTTT. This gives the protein CASSWDRNTEAFF.

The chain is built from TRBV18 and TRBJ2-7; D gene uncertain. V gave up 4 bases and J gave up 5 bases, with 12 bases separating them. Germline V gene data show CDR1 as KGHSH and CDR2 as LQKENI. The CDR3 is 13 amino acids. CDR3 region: CASSRHQFDEQYF. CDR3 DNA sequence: TGTGCCAGCTCACGACACCAGTTCGACGAGCAGTACTTC.

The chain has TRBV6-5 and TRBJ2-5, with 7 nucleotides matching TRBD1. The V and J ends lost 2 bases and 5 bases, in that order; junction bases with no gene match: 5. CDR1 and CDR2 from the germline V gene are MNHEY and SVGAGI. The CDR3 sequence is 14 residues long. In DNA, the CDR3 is TGTGCCAGCAGTTACCACGACAGGGCTGAGACCCAGTACTTC. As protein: CASSYHDRAETQYF.

The CDR3 is CASSQDTAVGTGARRTEAFF. The DNA for the CDR3 is TGTGCCAGCAGCCAAGATACGGCGGTGGGGACAGGAGCACGACGGACTGAAGCTTTCTTT. V is TRBV3-1 (or the pseudogene TRBV3-2) and J is TRBJ1-1, with 8 bases that match TRBD1. Germline-derived CDR1 and CDR2 are LGHDT and YNNKEL (reference sequence). After removal of 0 bases from V and 5 bases from J, the junction contained 20 bases not matched to a gene. There are 20 residues in the CDR3.

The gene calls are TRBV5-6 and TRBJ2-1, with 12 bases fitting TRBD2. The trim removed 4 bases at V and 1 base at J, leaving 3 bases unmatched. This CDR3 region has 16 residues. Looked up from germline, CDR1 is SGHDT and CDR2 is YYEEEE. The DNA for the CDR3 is TGTGCCAGCAGCCTAGCGGGGGGGCCTTCCTACAATGAGCAGTTCTTC. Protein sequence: CASSLAGGPSYNEQFF.

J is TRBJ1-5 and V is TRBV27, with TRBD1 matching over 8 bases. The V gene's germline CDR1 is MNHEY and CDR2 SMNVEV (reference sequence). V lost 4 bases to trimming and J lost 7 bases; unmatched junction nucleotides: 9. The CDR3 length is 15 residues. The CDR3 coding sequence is TGTGCCAGCAGTTCCATCTCGACAGGGGCACAGCCCCAGCATTTT. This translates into CASSSISTGAQPQHF.

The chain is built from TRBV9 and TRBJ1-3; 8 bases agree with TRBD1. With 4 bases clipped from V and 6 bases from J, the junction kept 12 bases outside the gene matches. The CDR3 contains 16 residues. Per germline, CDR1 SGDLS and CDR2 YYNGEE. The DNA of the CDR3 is TGTGCCAGCAGCCCACCGGGACAGGCTGAATTAAACACCATATATTTT. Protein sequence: CASSPPGQAELNTIYF.

CDR3 sequence reads: CASSLGGPLSNYEQYF. CDR3 nucleotide sequence: TGCGCCAGCAGCTTGGGGGGCCCCCTCTCTAACTACGAGCAGTACTTC. V usage is TRBV5-1 and J usage is TRBJ2-7; tentatively, D is TRBD1 (5 bases). This CDR3 has 16 residues. The germline gives CDR1 SGHRS, CDR2 YFSETQ. V lost 0 bases to trimming and J lost 3 bases, with 16 bases between them.

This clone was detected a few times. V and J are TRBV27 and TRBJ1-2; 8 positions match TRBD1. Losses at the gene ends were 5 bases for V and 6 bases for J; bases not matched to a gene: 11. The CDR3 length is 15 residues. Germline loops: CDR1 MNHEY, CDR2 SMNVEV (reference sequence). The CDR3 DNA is TGTGCCAGCAGTCCACGGACAGGGTTTGTAGATGGCTACACCTTC. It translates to CASSPRTGFVDGYTF.

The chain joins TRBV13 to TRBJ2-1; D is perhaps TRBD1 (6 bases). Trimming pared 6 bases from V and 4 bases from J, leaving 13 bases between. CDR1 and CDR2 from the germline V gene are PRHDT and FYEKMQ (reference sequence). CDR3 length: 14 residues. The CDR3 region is CASSHITGYNEQFF. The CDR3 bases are TGTGCCAGCAGTCATATCACAGGGTACAATGAGCAGTTCTTC.

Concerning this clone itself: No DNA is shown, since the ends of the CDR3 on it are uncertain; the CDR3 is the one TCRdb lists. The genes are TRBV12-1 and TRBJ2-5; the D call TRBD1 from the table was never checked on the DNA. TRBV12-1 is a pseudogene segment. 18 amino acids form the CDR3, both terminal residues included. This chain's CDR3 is CASSFFASGTGGVETQYF.

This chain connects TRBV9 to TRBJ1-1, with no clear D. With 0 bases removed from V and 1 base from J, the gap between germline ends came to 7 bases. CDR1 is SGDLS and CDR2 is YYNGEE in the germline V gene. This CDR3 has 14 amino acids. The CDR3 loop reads CASSVEERNTEAFF. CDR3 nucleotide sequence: TGTGCCAGCAGCGTAGAGGAGAGGAACACTGAAGCTTTCTTT. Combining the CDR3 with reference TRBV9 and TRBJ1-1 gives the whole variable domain DSGVTQTPKHLITATGQRVTLRCSPRSGDLSVYWYQQSLDQGLQFLIQYYNGEERAKGNILERFSAQQFPDLHSELNLSSLELGDSALYFCASSVEERNTEAFFGQGTRLTVV.

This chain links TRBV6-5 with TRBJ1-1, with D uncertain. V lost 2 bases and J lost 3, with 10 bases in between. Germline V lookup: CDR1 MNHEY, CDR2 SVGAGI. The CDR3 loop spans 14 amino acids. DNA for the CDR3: TGTGCCAGCAGTTACGGTGTGGCGGACACTGAAGCTTTCTTT. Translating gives CASSYGVADTEAFF.

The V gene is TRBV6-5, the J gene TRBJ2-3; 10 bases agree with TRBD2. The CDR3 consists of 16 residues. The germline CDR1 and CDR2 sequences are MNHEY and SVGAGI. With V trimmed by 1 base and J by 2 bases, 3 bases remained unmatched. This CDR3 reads CASSYFSGGNTDTQYF. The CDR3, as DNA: TGTGCCAGCAGTTACTTTAGCGGGGGGAACACAGATACGCAGTATTTT.

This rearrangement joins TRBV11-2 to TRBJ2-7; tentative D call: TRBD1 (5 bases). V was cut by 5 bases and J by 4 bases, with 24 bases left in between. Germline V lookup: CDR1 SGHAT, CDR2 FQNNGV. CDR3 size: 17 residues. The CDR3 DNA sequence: TGTGCCAGCAGCCCCCTAGGTGGAACAGGTGGGAAGTACGAGCAGTACTTC. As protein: CASSPLGGTGGKYEQYF.

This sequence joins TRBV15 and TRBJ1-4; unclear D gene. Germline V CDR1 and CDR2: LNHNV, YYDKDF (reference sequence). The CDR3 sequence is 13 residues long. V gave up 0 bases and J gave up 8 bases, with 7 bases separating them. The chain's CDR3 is CATSRDLEEKLFF. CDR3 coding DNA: TGTGCCACCAGCAGAGATCTGGAGGAAAAACTGTTTTTT.

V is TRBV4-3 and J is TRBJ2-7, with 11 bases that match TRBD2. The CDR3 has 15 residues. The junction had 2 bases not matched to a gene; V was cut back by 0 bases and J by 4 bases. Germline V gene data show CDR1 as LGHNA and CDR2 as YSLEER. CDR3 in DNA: TGCGCCAGCAGCCAAGATTCTAGCGGGAGGTACGAGCAGTACTTC. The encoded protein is CASSQDSSGRYEQYF.

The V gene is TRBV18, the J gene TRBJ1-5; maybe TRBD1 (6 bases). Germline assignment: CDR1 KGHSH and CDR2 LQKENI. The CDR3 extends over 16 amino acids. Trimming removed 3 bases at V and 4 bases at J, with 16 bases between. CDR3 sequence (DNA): TGTGCCAGCTCACCTGACTATGAGGGGGGGAATCAGCCCCAGCATTTT. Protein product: CASSPDYEGGNQPQHF.

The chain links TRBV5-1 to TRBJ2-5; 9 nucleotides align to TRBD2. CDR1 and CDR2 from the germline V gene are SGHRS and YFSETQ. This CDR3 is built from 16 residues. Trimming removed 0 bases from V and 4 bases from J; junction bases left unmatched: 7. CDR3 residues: CASSLAGLAGRETQYF. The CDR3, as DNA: TGCGCCAGCAGCTTGGCAGGCCTAGCGGGGCGAGAGACCCAGTACTTC.